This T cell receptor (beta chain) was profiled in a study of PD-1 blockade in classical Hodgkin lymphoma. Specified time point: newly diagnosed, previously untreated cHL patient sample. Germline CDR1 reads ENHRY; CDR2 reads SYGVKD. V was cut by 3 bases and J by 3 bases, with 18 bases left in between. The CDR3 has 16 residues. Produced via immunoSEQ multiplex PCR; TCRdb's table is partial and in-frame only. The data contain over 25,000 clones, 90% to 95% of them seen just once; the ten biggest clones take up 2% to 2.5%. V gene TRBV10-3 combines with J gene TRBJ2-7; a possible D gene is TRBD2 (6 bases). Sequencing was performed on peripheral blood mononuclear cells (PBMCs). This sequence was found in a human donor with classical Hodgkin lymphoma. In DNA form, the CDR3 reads TGTGCCATCAGTGACGCCCGGGACTTCCTTAACTACGAGCAGTACTTC. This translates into CAISDARDFLNYEQYF.